This T cell receptor beta chain was sequenced during a study of cytomegalovirus exposure and HLA in healthy donors. This CDR3 spans 13 amino acids. It was with 60 Vbeta and 13 Jbeta primers that the PCR ran. Profiled with immunoSEQ multiplex PCR; TCRdb holds only in-frame clones, not every one. This table lists around 190,000 clones. V usage is TRBV21-1 and J usage is TRBJ2-7; the D call in the table, TRBD2, was not verified against the DNA. TRBV21-1 is an annotated pseudogene. The sample was PBMCs. The source of this sequence is a woman younger than 45 in good health and CMV-seropositive. CDR3 coding DNA: TGTGCCAGCAGCCCCCAGGACTACTACGAGCAGTACTTC. Its protein product is CASSPQDYYEQYF.